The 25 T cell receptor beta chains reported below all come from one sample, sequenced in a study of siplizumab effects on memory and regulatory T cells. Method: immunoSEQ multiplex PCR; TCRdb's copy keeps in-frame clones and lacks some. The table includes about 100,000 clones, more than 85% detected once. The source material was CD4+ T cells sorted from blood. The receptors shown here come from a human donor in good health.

CDR3: CASSVNRGGTDTQYF. In DNA form, the CDR3 reads TGTGCCAGCAGTGTCAACCGGGGGGGCACAGATACGCAGTATTTT. This chain joins TRBV6-4 and TRBJ2-3, with 7 bases that match TRBD2. The germline V gene encodes CDR1 MRHNA and CDR2 SNTAGT. The CDR3 runs 15 residues. Trimming removed 4 bases from V and 1 base from J; junction bases left unmatched: 5.

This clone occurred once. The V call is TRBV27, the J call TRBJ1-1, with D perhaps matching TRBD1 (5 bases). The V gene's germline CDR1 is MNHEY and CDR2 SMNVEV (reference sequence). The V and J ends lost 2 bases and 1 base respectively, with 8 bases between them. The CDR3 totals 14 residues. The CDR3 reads CASSLQGGNTEAFF. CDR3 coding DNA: TGTGCCAGCAGTTTACAGGGCGGGAACACTGAAGCTTTCTTT.

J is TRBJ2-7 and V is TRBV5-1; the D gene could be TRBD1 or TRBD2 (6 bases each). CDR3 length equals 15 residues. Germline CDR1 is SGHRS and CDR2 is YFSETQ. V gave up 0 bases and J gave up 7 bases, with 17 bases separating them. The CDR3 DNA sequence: TGCGCCAGCAGCTTGGAAAGTCCGGGGGCGCATGAGCAGTACTTC. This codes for CASSLESPGAHEQYF. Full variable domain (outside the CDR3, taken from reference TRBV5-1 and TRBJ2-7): KAGVTQTPRYLIKTRGQQVTLSCSPISGHRSVSWYQQTPGQGLQFLFEYFSETQRNKGNFPGRFSGRQFSNSRSEMNVSTLELGDSALYLCASSLESPGAHEQYFGPGTRLTVT.

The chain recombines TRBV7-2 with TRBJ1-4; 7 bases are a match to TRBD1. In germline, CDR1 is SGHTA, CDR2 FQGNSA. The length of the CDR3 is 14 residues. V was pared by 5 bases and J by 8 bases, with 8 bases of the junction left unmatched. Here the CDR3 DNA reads TGTGCCAGCAGCATGACAGGGAGTTCAGAAAAACTGTTTTTT. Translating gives CASSMTGSSEKLFF. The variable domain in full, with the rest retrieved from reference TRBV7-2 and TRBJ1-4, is GAGVSQSPSNKVTEKGKDVELRCDPISGHTALYWYRQSLGQGLEFLIYFQGNSAPDKSGLPSDRFSAERTGGSVSTLTIQRTQQEDSAVYLCASSMTGSSEKLFFGSGTQLSVL.

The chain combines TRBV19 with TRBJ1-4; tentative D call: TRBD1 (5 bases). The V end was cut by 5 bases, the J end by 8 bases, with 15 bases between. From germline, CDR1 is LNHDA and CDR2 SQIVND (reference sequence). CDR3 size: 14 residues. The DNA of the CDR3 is TGTGCCAGTAGTCCCCTCGACAGCGGGGAAAAACTGTTTTTT. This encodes CASSPLDSGEKLFF.

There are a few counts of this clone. For the CDR3, the DNA is TGTGCCAGCAGCTTCCTCCGTTTCGGGGGTAACTATGGCTACACCTTC. Residues: CASSFLRFGGNYGYTF. The J gene is TRBJ1-2, the V gene TRBV5-4, with D perhaps matching TRBD1 (5 bases). Per germline, CDR1 SGHNT and CDR2 YYREEE (reference sequence). The ends were cut back, 2 bases at V and 1 base at J, with 15 bases in the middle. The CDR3 runs to 16 residues.

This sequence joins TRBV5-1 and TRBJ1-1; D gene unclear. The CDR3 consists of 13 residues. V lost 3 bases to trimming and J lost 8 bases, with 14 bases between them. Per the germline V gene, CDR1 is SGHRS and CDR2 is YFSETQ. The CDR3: CASSSVNVPEAFF. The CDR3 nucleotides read TGCGCCAGCAGCTCCGTTAACGTCCCCGAAGCTTTCTTT.

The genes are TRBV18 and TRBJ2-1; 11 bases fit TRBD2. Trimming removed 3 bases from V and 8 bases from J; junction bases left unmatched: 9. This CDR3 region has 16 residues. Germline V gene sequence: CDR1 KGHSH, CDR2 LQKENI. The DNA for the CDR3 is TGTGCCAGCTCACCGTTGATTGTAGCGGGGGGGCATGAGCAGTTCTTC. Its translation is CASSPLIVAGGHEQFF.

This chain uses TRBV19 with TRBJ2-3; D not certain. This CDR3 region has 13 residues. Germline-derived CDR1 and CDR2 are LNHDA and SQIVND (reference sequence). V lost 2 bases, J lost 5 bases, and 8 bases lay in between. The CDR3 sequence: CASSITVLDTQYF. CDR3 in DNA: TGTGCCAGTAGTATAACAGTCTTAGATACGCAGTATTTT.

CDR3 loop: CASSARGSEQYF. The CDR3 DNA follows: TGTGCCAGCAGTGCGAGAGGAAGCGAGCAGTACTTC. The rearrangement joins TRBV27 to TRBJ2-7; D remains ambiguous. CDR3 length equals 12 residues. V shed 5 bases and J shed 6 bases, with 11 bases lying between them. Germline CDR1 and CDR2: MNHEY and SMNVEV (reference sequence).

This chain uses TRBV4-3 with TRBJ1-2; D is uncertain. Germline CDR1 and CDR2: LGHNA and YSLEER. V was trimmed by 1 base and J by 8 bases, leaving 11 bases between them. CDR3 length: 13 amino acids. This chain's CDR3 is CASSQAGIGGYTF. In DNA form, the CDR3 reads TGCGCCAGCAGCCAAGCGGGGATCGGGGGCTACACCTTC.

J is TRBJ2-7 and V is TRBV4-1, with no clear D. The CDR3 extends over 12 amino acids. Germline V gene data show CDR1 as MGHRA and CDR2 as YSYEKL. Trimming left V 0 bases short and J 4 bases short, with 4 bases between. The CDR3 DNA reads TGCGCCAGCAGCCAAGATCTTTACGAGCAGTACTTC. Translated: CASSQDLYEQYF.

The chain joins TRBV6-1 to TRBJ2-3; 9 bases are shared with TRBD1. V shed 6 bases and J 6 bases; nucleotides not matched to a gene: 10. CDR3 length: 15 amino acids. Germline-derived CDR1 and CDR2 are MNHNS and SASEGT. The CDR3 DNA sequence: TGTGCCAGCAGCACCACAGGGGGCCAATGGGATACGCAGTATTTT. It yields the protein CASSTTGGQWDTQYF.

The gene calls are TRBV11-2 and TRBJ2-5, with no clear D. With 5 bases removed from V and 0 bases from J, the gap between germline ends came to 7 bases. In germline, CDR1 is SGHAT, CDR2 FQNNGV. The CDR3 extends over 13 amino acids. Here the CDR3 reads CASSQEYQETQYF. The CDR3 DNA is TGTGCCAGCAGCCAGGAGTACCAAGAGACCCAGTACTTC.

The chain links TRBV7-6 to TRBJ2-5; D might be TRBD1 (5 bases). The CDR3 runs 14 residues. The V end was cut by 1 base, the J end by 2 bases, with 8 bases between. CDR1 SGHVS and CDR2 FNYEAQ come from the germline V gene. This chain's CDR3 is CASSLGTTQETQYF. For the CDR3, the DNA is TGTGCCAGCAGCTTAGGGACAACTCAAGAGACCCAGTACTTC.

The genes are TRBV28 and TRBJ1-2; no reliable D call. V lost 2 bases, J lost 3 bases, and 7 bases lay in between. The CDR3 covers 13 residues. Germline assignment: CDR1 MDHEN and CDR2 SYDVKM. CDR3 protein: CASSLRADYGYTF. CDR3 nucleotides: TGTGCCAGCAGTTTAAGGGCAGACTATGGCTACACCTTC.

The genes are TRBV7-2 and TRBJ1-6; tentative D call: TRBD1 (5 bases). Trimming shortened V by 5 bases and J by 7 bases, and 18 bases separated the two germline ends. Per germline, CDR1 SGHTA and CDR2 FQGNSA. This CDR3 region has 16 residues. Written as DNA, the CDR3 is TGTGCCAGCAGCCTACGCGGGGGGGTTGCAAATTCACCCCTCCACTTT. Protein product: CASSLRGGVANSPLHF.

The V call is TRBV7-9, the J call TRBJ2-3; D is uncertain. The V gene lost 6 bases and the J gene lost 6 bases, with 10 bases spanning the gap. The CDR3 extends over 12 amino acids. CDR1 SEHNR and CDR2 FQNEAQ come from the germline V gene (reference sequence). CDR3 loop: CASRKGRDTQYF. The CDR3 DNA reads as TGTGCCAGCAGAAAGGGCAGGGATACGCAGTATTTT.

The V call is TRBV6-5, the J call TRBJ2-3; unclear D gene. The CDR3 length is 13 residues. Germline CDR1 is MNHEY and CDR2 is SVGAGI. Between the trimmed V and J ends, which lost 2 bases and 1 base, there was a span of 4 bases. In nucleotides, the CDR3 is TGTGCCAGCAGTTACGACGGCACAGATACGCAGTATTTT. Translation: CASSYDGTDTQYF.

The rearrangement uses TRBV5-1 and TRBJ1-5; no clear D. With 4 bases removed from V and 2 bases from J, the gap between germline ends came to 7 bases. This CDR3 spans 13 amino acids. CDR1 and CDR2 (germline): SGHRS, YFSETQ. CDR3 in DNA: TGCGCCAGCAGCCCGGGAGGCAATCAGCCCCAGCATTTT. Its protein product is CASSPGGNQPQHF.

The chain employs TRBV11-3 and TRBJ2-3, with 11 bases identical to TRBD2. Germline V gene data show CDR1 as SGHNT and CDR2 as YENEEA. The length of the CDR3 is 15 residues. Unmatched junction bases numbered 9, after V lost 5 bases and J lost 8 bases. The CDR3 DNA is TGTGCCAGCAGCCAGCTGACTAGCGGGATGAGTACGCAGTATTTT. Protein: CASSQLTSGMSTQYF.

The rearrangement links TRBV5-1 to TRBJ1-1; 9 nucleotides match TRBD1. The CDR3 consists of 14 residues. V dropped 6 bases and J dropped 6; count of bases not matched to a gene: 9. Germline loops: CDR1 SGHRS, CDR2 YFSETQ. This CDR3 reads CASKAGTGWPEAFF. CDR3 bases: TGCGCCAGCAAAGCCGGGACAGGGTGGCCTGAAGCTTTCTTT.

The CDR3 DNA reads as TGTGCCAGCAGACTTTGGACAGATGACGAGCAGTACTTC. Its translation: CASRLWTDDEQYF. This chain joins TRBV6-5 and TRBJ2-7, with D maybe TRBD1 (6 bases). This CDR3 contains 13 residues. The germline V and J ends were trimmed by 6 bases and 5 bases, with 14 bases remaining between them. Germline V gives CDR1 MNHEY, CDR2 SVGAGI.

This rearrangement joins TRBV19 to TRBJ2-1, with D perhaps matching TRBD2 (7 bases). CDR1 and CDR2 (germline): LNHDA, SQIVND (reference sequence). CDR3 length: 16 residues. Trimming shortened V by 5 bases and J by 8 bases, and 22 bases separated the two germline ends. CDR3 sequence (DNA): TGTGCCAGTAGTCTAAAAGCGGGACAATGGGTGCATGAGCAGTTCTTC. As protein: CASSLKAGQWVHEQFF.

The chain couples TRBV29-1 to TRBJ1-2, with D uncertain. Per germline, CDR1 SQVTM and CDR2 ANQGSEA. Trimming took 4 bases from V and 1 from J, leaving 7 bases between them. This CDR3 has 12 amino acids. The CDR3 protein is CSVAGSNYGYTF. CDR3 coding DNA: TGCAGCGTTGCAGGCAGTAACTATGGCTACACCTTC.